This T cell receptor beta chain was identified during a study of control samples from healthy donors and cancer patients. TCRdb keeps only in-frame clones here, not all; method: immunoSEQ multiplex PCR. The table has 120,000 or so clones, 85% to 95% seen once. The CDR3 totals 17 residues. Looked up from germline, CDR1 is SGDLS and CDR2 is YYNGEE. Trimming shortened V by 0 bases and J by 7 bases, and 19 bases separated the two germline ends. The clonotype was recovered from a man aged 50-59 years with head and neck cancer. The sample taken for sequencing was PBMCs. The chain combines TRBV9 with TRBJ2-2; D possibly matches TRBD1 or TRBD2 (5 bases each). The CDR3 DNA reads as TGTGCCAGCAGCGTAGAAGGTTCCCGGGTGAGGGGCGGGGAGCTGTTTTTT. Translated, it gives CASSVEGSRVRGGELFF. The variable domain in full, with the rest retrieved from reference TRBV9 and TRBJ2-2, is DSGVTQTPKHLITATGQRVTLRCSPRSGDLSVYWYQQSLDQGLQFLIQYYNGEERAKGNILERFSAQQFPDLHSELNLSSLELGDSALYFCASSVEGSRVRGGELFFGEGSRLTVL.